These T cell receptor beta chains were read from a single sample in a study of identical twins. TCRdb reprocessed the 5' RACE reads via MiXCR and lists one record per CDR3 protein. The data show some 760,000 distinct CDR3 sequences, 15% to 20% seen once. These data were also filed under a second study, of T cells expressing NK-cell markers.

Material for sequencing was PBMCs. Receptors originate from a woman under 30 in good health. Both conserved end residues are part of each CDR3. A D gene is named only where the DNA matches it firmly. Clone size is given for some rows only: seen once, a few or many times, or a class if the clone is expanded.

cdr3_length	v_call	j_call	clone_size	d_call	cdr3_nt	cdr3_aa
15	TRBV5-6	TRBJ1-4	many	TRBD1	TGTGCCAGCAGCGCCACAGGGGGCACTAATGAAAAACTGTTTTTT	CASSATGGTNEKLFF
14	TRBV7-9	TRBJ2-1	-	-	TGTGCCCGGGCTGAGGGGGGCGGAGAGAATGAGCAGTTCTTC	CARAEGGGENEQFF
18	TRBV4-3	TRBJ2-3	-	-	TGCGCCAGCAGCCAAGACCACCGGCTAGCCTCACGGATGAATACGCAGTATTTT	CASSQDHRLASRMNTQYF
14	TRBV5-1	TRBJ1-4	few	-	TGCGCCAGCAGCTTACAGGGCGAGGGGGAAAAACTGTTTTTT	CASSLQGEGEKLFF
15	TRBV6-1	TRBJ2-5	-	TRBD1	TGTGCCAGCAGTGAAAGGGCAGGGGGTTCGGAGACCCAGTACTTC	CASSERAGGSETQYF
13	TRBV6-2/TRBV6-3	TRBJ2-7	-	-	TGTGCCAGCACCCGGCAGGGTTTTAACGAGCAGTACTTC	CASTRQGFNEQYF
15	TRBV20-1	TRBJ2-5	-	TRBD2	TGCAGTGCTAGACCAAGGACTAGCGCACAAGAGACCCAGTACTTC	CSARPRTSAQETQYF
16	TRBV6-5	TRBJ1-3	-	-	TGTGCCAGCAGTTACTCAAGGCGGATCTCTGGAAACACCATATATTTT	CASSYSRRISGNTIYF
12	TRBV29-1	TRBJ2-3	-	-	TGCAGCGTTGATGAGAGCACAGATACGCAGTATTTT	CSVDESTDTQYF
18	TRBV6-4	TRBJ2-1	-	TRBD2	TGTGCCAGCAGCCAGACTAGCGTACTACAGAGCTCCTACAATGAGCAGTTCTTC	CASSQTSVLQSSYNEQFF
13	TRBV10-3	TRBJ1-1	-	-	TGTGCCACAAGGGGAGATTCGGACACTGAAGCTTTCTTT	CATRGDSDTEAFF
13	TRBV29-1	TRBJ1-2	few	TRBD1	TGCAGCGCTGTCGGGACAGGGAACTATGGCTACACCTTC	CSAVGTGNYGYTF
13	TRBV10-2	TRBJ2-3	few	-	TGCGCCAGCAGTGACGGTGGTTTTGATACGCAGTATTTT	CASSDGGFDTQYF
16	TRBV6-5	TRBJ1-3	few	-	TGTGCCAGCAGTTACTCGAGGGGGTACTCTGGAAACACCATATATTTT	CASSYSRGYSGNTIYF
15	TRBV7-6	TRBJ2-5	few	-	TGTGCCAGCAGCTTAGAGGCCGCTGGGAAAGAGACCCAGTACTTC	CASSLEAAGKETQYF
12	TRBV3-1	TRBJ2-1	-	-	TGTGCCACCCAGGACGGCTGGAATGAGCAGTTCTTC	CATQDGWNEQFF
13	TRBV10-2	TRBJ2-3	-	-	TGCGCCAGCAGTGATCAAAACAGGATAACGCAGTATTTT	CASSDQNRITQYF
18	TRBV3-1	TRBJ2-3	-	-	TGTGCCAGCAGCCCCCGACTAGTCGCCCCACAGATCGCAGATACGCAGTATTTT	CASSPRLVAPQIADTQYF
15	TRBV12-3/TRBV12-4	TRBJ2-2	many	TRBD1	TGTGCCAGCAGAGAAGGACAGGCGAACACCGGGGAGCTGTTTTTT	CASREGQANTGELFF
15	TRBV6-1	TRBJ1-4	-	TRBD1	TGTGCCAGCAGTCAATCCGGGACAGGTGGTGAAAAACTGTTTTTT	CASSQSGTGGEKLFF
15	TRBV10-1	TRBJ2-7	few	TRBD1	TGCGCCAGCAGTCTACTCCGGGACAGCTCCTACGAGCAGTACTTC	CASSLLRDSSYEQYF
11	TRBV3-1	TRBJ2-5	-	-	TGTGCCAGCAGCCGAATTGGGACCCAGTACTTC	CASSRIGTQYF
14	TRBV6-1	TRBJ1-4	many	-	TGTGCCAGCAGTGAATATACAGTTGCGGAAAAACTGTTTTTT	CASSEYTVAEKLFF
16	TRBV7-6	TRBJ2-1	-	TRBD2	TGTGCCAGCAGCCCAGTGCTAGCGGGGGGCCTCAATGAGCAGTTCTTC	CASSPVLAGGLNEQFF
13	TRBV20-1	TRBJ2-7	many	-	TGCAGTGCTAGAGATCCCTTAAACTACGAGCAGTACTTC	CSARDPLNYEQYF
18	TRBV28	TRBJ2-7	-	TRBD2	TGTGCCAGCAGGGGTCCCCTCGGGGGAAGCGGGAGCCGGTACGAGCAGTACTTC	CASRGPLGGSGSRYEQYF
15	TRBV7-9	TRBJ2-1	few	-	TGTGCCAGCAGCTTAGTTAGCAGGGGAGTCGATGAGCAGTTCTTC	CASSLVSRGVDEQFF
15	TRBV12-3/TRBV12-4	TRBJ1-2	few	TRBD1	TGTGCCAGCAGTTTAACGGACAGGGGCGCCTATGGCTACACCTTC	CASSLTDRGAYGYTF